This entry is about one T cell receptor beta chain. These data come from a study of T-cell reconstitution after alpha-beta-depleted transplantation in children. Germline CDR1 reads SEHNR; CDR2 reads FQNEAQ (reference sequence). Deletions cut 1 base from V and 4 bases from J, with 14 bases between. CDR3 size: 16 residues. During its preparation, the TCRbeta library received unique molecular identifiers. One entry per CDR3 protein, called by TCRdb with MiXCR from the PCR reads. This table holds about 600,000 distinct CDR3 sequences, more than 20% found once. The source material was PBMCs, mostly from graft donor cells, sampled 360 days after TCRalphabeta/CD19-depleted stem cell transplant. This TCR derives from a boy under three years old who had a stem cell transplant for acute myeloid leukemia, so the T cells may come from the graft donor. This chain joins TRBV7-9 and TRBJ2-1; the D is unclear. The CDR3 nucleotides are TGTGCCAGCAGCTTAGGGCCCGGCCCTACGTACAATGAGCAGTTCTTC. This gives the protein CASSLGPGPTYNEQFF.